These T cell receptor beta chains were read from a single sample in a study of blood T cell repertoires in COVID-19. TCRdb's copy holds only in-frame clones and misses some; the assay was immunoSEQ multiplex PCR. The table has 110,000 to 150,000 clones, over 75% seen once. Sequences were obtained from peripheral blood. The receptors stem from a human donor in a cohort sampled during active COVID-19. The CDR3 runs from the conserved cysteine through the conserved F or W. The D gene is left open where the match is weak. Not every row has a clone size; where given, it reads once, few, many or a size class.

D	V	length	J	size	CDR3	DNA
.	TRBV15	13	TRBJ2-1	few	CATSRASLFEQFF	TGTGCCACCAGCAGAGCTTCGTTGTTTGAGCAGTTCTTC
.	TRBV10-3	13	TRBJ1-2	.	CAISAPGNYGYTF	TGTGCCATCAGTGCTCCAGGGAACTATGGCTACACCTTC
.	TRBV4-3	16	TRBJ2-2	.	CASSQGTQDSTGELFF	TGCGCCAGCAGCCAAGGTACCCAGGATAGCACCGGGGAGCTGTTTTTT
.	TRBV7-2	13	TRBJ1-5	.	CASSLGRGQPQHF	TGTGCCAGCAGCTTAGGAAGGGGGCAGCCCCAGCATTTT
TRBD1	TRBV6-2/TRBV6-3	14	TRBJ1-1	.	CASSFGQGKTEAFF	TGTGCCAGCAGTTTCGGACAGGGGAAAACTGAAGCTTTCTTT
.	TRBV12-3/TRBV12-4	11	TRBJ1-2	.	CASSNRYGYTF	TGTGCCAGCAGTAACCGGTATGGCTACACCTTC
TRBD1	TRBV19	17	TRBJ1-5	.	CASKGTGAPHSNQPQHF	TGTGCCAGCAAAGGGACAGGGGCACCTCATAGCAATCAGCCCCAGCATTTT
TRBD2	TRBV7-2	15	TRBJ2-7	.	CASSLGRRGGNEQYF	TGTGCCAGCAGCTTAGGGAGGCGGGGGGGCAACGAGCAGTACTTC
TRBD1	TRBV3-1/TRBV3-2	14	TRBJ1-1	.	CASSQRTGGTEAFF	TGTGCCAGCAGCCAAAGGACAGGGGGAACTGAAGCTTTCTTT
TRBD2	TRBV5-5	15	TRBJ2-5	.	CASSFVAGGQETQYF	TGTGCCAGCAGCTTCGTAGCGGGGGGGCAAGAGACCCAGTACTTC
TRBD2	TRBV10-2	17	TRBJ2-7	.	CASRRVAGGPSSYEQYF	TGCGCCAGCAGGAGGGTAGCGGGGGGGCCGAGCTCCTACGAGCAGTACTTC
TRBD2	TRBV19	15	TRBJ2-7	.	CASSGGLAGPYEQYF	TGTGCCAGTAGTGGAGGACTAGCGGGGCCCTACGAGCAGTACTTC
.	TRBV7-2	16	TRBJ2-5	.	CASSSTPGTGRETQYF	TGTGCCAGCAGCTCGACCCCCGGGACCGGGAGAGAGACCCAGTACTTC
TRBD1	TRBV6-5	14	TRBJ1-2	.	CASSSPGQGYGYTF	TGTGCCAGCAGCAGTCCGGGACAGGGGTATGGCTACACCTTC
TRBD2	TRBV29-1	18	TRBJ2-3	.	CSAPAGSGRPGRPDTQYF	TGCAGCGCCCCGGCGGGTAGCGGGAGGCCGGGCCGGCCAGATACGCAGTATTTT
.	TRBV4-3	14	TRBJ1-1	.	CASSQDWAYTEAFF	TGCGCCAGCAGCCAAGACTGGGCCTACACTGAAGCTTTCTTT
.	TRBV29-1	12	TRBJ1-1	.	CSVADPGTEAFF	TGCAGCGTTGCCGATCCGGGGACTGAAGCTTTCTTT
.	TRBV11-3	13	TRBJ1-3	.	CASSQHLGNTIYF	TGTGCCAGCAGCCAACATCTTGGAAACACCATATATTTT
.	TRBV28	13	TRBJ2-5	.	CAIRKQGQETQYF	TGTGCCATCCGGAAACAGGGCCAAGAGACCCAGTACTTC
TRBD2	TRBV18	14	TRBJ2-1	.	CASSPPASGDEQFF	TGTGCCAGCTCACCGCCAGCTAGCGGAGATGAGCAGTTCTTC
.	TRBV20-1	14	TRBJ2-5	.	CSASSWGLKETQYF	TGCAGTGCTAGTAGCTGGGGACTCAAAGAGACCCAGTACTTC
TRBD1	TRBV28	16	TRBJ2-5	few	CASSIPPGTGQETQYF	TGTGCCAGCAGTATTCCCCCCGGGACAGGGCAAGAGACCCAGTACTTC
TRBD2	TRBV4-2	18	TRBJ2-5	once	CASSQDSALAGDWETQYF	TGTGCCAGCAGCCAAGATTCCGCTCTAGCGGGGGACTGGGAGACCCAGTACTTC
.	TRBV27	13	TRBJ1-1	.	CASSLEVNTEAFF	TGTGCCAGCAGTTTAGAGGTGAACACTGAAGCTTTCTTT
.	TRBV19	15	TRBJ2-3	.	CASSISVSSTDTQYF	TGTGCCAGTAGTATTTCGGTGTCTAGCACAGATACGCAGTATTTT
.	TRBV5-5	15	TRBJ2-5	.	CASSRGGDRRETQYF	TGTGCCAGCAGTCGAGGGGGGGATCGGCGAGAGACCCAGTACTTC
TRBD2	TRBV6-4	16	TRBJ2-2	.	CASPTSGVAGTGELFF	TGTGCCAGCCCGACTAGCGGGGTCGCGGGAACCGGGGAGCTGTTTTTT
TRBD1	TRBV27	15	TRBJ1-2	.	CASSLLSTGGSGYTF	TGTGCCAGCAGTTTATTGTCGACAGGGGGCAGCGGCTACACCTTC
TRBD1	TRBV5-8	15	TRBJ2-1	.	CASSYGDRGYHEQFF	TGTGCCAGCAGCTACGGGGACAGGGGGTATCATGAGCAGTTCTTC
TRBD1	TRBV18	14	TRBJ1-1	.	CASSPIQGDTEAFF	TGTGCCAGCTCACCGATACAGGGGGACACTGAAGCTTTCTTT
.	TRBV29-1	13	TRBJ1-1	few	CSVSEAGDTEAFF	TGCAGCGTCTCTGAAGCGGGGGACACTGAAGCTTTCTTT
TRBD1	TRBV7-2	15	TRBJ2-5	.	CASSLAPGQEETQYF	TGTGCCAGCAGCTTAGCCCCGGGACAGGAAGAGACCCAGTACTTC
TRBD1	TRBV10-3	17	TRBJ1-1	.	CAISEARTGTSRTEAFF	TGTGCCATCAGTGAGGCTAGGACAGGTACAAGTCGCACTGAAGCTTTCTTT
TRBD1	TRBV6-5	14	TRBJ1-2	.	CASGWGQGARGYTF	TGTGCCAGCGGCTGGGGACAGGGGGCTCGGGGCTACACCTTC
.	TRBV7-2	12	TRBJ1-6	.	CASSASNSPLHF	TGTGCCAGCAGCGCTAGTAATTCACCCCTCCACTTT